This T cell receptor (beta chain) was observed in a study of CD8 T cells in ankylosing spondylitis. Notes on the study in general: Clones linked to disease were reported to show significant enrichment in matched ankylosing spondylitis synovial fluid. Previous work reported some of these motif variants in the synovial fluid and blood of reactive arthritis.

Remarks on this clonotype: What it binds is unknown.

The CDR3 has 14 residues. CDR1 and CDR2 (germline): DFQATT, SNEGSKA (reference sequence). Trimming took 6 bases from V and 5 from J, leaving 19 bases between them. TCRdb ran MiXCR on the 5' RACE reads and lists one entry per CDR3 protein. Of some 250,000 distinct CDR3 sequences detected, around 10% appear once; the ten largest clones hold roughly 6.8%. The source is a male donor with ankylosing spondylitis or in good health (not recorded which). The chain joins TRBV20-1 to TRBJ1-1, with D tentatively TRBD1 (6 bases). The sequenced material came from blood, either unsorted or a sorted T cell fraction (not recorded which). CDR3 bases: TGCAGTGCCCACGACCCCCAGGGGCGAACTGAAGCTTTCTTT. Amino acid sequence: CSAHDPQGRTEAFF.